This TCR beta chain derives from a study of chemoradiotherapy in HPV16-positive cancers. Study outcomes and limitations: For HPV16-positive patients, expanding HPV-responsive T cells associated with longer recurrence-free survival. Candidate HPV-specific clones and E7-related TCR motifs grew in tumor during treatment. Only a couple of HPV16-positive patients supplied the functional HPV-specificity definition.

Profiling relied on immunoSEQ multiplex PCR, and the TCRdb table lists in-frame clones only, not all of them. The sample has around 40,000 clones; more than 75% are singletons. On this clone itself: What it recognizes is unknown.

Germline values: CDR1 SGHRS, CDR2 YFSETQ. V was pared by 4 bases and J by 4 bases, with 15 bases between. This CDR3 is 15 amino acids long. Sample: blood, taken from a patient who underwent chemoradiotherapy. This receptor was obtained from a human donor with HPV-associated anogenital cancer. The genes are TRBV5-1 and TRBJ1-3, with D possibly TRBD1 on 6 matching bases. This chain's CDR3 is CASSPPAGAGNTIYF. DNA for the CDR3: TGCGCCAGCAGCCCCCCGGCAGGGGCCGGAAACACCATATATTTT. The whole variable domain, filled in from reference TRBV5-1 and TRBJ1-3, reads KAGVTQTPRYLIKTRGQQVTLSCSPISGHRSVSWYQQTPGQGLQFLFEYFSETQRNKGNFPGRFSGRQFSNSRSEMNVSTLELGDSALYLCASSPPAGAGNTIYFGEGSWLTVV.